A single sample is the source of the 2 T cell receptor beta chains below, sequenced in a study of molecular identifiers for immune sequencing clone quantification. MiXCR, applied by TCRdb to the PCR reads, yields one record per CDR3 protein. Seen here are a few hundred thousand distinct CDR3 sequences, 20% to 25% observed once, and the top ten hold around 0.84%. The sequencing input was naive CD8+ T cells from blood, with Jurkat cell RNA spiked in. As for subset: FACS-sorted CD8+CD4-CCR7+CD45RA+ naive T cells. The receptor source for this set is a human donor in good health. Some libraries in this study had Jurkat cell RNA spiked in.

With respect to this clonotype: A much larger clone is a single base away; this may be a read error. This sequence joins TRBV27 and TRBJ1-1, with D unclear. Germline loops: CDR1 MNHEY, CDR2 SMNVEV (reference sequence). The CDR3 consists of 14 residues. The V end was cut by 5 bases, the J end by 2 bases, with 12 bases between. This CDR3 reads CASSLNPSNTEAFF. Here the CDR3 DNA reads TGTGCCAGCAGTCTCAACCCCAGTAACACTGAAGCTTTCTTT.

This clonotype was seen only a few times. This sequence joins TRBV6-1 and TRBJ2-7; a weak D match, TRBD2 (5 bases). The V gene's germline CDR1 is MNHNS and CDR2 SASEGT. This CDR3 contains 14 residues. Trimming removed 1 base from V and 4 bases from J, with 11 bases in between. The CDR3, as DNA: TGTGCCAGCAGTGAAGGGAGGCAGACTTACGAGCAGTACTTC. The encoded protein is CASSEGRQTYEQYF.